The TCR beta chain described here comes from a study of patients and donors after allogeneic stem cell transplantation. Germline V gene lookup returns CDR1 LGHDT and CDR2 YNNKEL (reference sequence). With 4 bases clipped from V and 3 bases from J, the junction kept 12 bases outside the gene matches. The length of the CDR3 is 19 residues. Only one count was recorded for this clonotype. In TCRdb, the RT-PCR reads were re-called with MiXCR into one record per CDR3 protein. The profile shows more than 850,000 distinct CDR3 sequences, more than 15% of them singletons. The chain carries TRBV3-1 and TRBJ2-3; 14 nucleotides match TRBD2. The TCR was taken from a human donor who was either an allogeneic HSCT recipient or a stem cell or donor lymphocyte infusion donor (not recorded which). It is not recorded whose cells these are; they may come from a transplant donor. Sequencing input: blood, either unsorted or a sorted T cell fraction (not recorded which). Here the CDR3 DNA reads TGTGCCAGCAGCCCATGGACTAGCGGGGGGCCCCTGGATACAGATACGCAGTATTTT. Translation gives CASSPWTSGGPLDTDTQYF.